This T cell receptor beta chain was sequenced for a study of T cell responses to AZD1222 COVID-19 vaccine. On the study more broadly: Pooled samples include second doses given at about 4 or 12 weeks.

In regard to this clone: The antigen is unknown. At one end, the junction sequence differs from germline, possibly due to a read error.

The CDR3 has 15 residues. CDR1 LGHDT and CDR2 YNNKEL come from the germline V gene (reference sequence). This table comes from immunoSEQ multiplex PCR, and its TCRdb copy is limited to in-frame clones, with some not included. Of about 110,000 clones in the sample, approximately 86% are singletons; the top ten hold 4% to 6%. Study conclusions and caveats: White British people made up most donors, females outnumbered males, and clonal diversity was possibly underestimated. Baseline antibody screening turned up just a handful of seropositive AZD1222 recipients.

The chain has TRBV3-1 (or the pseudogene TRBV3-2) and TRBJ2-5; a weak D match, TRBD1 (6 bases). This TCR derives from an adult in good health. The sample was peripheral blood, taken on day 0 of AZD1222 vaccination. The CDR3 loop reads CASTQRGYVEGAQYF. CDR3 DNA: TGTGCCAGCACCCAAAGGGGGTACGTTGAAGGGGCCCAGTACTTC.